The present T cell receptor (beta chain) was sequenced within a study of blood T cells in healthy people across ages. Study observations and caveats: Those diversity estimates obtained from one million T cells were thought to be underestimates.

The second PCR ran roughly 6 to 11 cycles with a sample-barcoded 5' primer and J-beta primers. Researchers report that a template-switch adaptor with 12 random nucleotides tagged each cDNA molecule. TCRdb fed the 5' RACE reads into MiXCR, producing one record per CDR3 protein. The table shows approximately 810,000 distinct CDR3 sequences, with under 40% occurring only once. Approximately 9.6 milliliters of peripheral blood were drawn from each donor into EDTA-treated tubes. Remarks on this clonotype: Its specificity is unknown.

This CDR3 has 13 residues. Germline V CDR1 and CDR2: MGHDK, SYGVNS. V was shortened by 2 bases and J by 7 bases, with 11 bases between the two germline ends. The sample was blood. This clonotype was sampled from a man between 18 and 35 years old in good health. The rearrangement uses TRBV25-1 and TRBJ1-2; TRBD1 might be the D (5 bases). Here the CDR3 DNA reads TGTGCCAGCAGTGAAGCAGGGATGAGTGGCTACACCTTC. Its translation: CASSEAGMSGYTF.